This TCR beta chain was recorded in a study of CD8+CD57+ T cells in acquired aplastic anemia. The patients chosen for sequencing had shown expansion of CD8+CD57+ cells (detected by flow cytometry). TCR beta VDJ and CDR3 were profiled, and genomic DNA was the template. TCRdb re-called the reads with MiXCR, one entry per CDR3 protein. Of under 250,000 distinct CDR3 sequences listed, around half are singletons. This clonotype was detected ten times or more. Germline CDR1 is PRHDT and CDR2 is FYEKMQ (reference sequence). Trimming took 0 bases from V and 1 from J, leaving 6 bases between them. The CDR3 covers 15 residues.

The rearrangement uses TRBV13 and TRBJ2-2; D perhaps matches TRBD1 (6 bases). This sequence originates from a human donor with aplastic anemia. The sequenced sample was sorted CD4+, CD8+, or CD8+CD57+ T cells (not recorded which) from PBMCs. The CDR3 spells CASSLGQGNTGELFF. CDR3 sequence (DNA): TGTGCCAGCAGCTTAGGACAGGGGAACACCGGGGAGCTGTTTTTT.